The source of this TCR beta chain is a study of lymphopenia after photon versus proton radiotherapy. Regarding the study as a whole: Relative stability marked proton patients; photon patients lost diversity and naive cells.

Points on this clone: Its antigen is unknown.

CDR1 and CDR2 (germline): GTSNPN, SVGIG (reference sequence). CDR3 length: 12 amino acids. Trimming took off 5 bases at V and 9 bases at J, with 14 bases between the two ends. Using immunoSEQ multiplex PCR, the repertoire was profiled, and TCRdb retains in-frame clones only, with some absent. The sample lists about 70,000 clones; around 90% were seen once. This sequence joins TRBV30 and TRBJ2-1; D ambiguous. The sequences come from peripheral blood, collected from a patient treated with photon-based radiotherapy. The TCR originated in a woman in her 40s with cholangiocarcinoma. Here the CDR3 reads CAWSYNRLEQFF. The DNA of the CDR3 is TGTGCCTGGTCCTATAATCGTCTTGAGCAGTTCTTC.